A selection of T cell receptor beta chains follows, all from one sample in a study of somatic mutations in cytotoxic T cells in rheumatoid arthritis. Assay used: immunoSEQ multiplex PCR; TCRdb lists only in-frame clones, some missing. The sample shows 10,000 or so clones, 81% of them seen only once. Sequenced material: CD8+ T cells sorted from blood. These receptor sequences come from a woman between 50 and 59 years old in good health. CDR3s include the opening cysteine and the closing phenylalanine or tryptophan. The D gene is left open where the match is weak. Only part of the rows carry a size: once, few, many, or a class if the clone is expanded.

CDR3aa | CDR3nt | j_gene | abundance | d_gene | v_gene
CASSLAGAGGNIQYF | TGCGCCAGCAGCTTGGCCGGAGCCGGTGGAAACATTCAGTACTTC | TRBJ2-4 | . | . | TRBV5-1
CAISESVREHEQFF | TGTGCCATCAGTGAGTCGGTGCGGGAGCATGAGCAGTTCTTC | TRBJ2-1 | . | TRBD2 | TRBV10-3
CASSIPDRGLTEAFF | TGTGCCAGCAGCATCCCGGACAGGGGACTCACTGAAGCTTTCTTT | TRBJ1-1 | . | TRBD1 | TRBV7-2
CASSRIAGEDTQYF | TGTGCCAGCAGTCGTATAGCGGGGGAAGATACGCAGTATTTT | TRBJ2-3 | . | TRBD2 | TRBV6-4
CASSPGGIAGPNTEAFF | TGTGCCAGCAGCCCAGGCGGGATCGCGGGCCCAAACACTGAAGCTTTCTTT | TRBJ1-1 | . | . | TRBV7-9
CASSPPLVSGDYEQYF | TGCGCCAGCAGTCCCCCCCTGGTTAGCGGGGACTACGAGCAGTACTTC | TRBJ2-7 | . | TRBD2 | TRBV10-1
CASSGTGATDTQYF | TGTGCCAGCAGCGGTACAGGAGCCACAGATACGCAGTATTTT | TRBJ2-3 | . | . | TRBV9
CASSDTAGGGQETQYF | TGCGCCAGCAGTGACACAGCGGGAGGGGGTCAAGAGACCCAGTACTTC | TRBJ2-5 | . | TRBD2 | TRBV10-1
CASSFLAGDEQFF | TGTGCCAGCAGCTTCCTAGCGGGAGATGAGCAGTTCTTC | TRBJ2-1 | . | TRBD2 | TRBV7-3
CASSYPGGGTEAFF | TGTGCCAGCAGTTACCCAGGGGGCGGCACTGAAGCTTTCTTT | TRBJ1-1 | few | TRBD1 | TRBV6-5
CASSLNGGGTDTEAFF | TGCGCCAGCAGCTTGAATGGGGGAGGGACGGACACTGAAGCTTTCTTT | TRBJ1-1 | . | . | TRBV5-1
CASSHRGGNQPQHF | TGTGCCAGCAGCCACAGGGGTGGCAATCAGCCCCAGCATTTT | TRBJ1-5 | . | TRBD1 | TRBV27
CASSLTGNTGELFF | TGTGCCAGCAGTCTGACAGGGAACACCGGGGAGCTGTTTTTT | TRBJ2-2 | . | . | TRBV28
CASSEALGQGKRDEQFF | TGTGCCAGCAGCGAAGCGCTCGGACAGGGGAAGAGGGATGAGCAGTTCTTC | TRBJ2-1 | . | TRBD1 | TRBV7-9
CVSSLVVRYEQYF | TGTGTCAGCAGCTTAGTAGTCAGGTACGAGCAGTACTTC | TRBJ2-7 | . | . | TRBV7-9
CASSVAVGAVNTGELFF | TGTGCCAGCAGCGTAGCTGTTGGAGCAGTGAACACCGGGGAGCTGTTTTTT | TRBJ2-2 | . | . | TRBV9
CACGRGGNAEAFF | TGTGCCTGCGGACGGGGAGGTAATGCTGAAGCTTTCTTT | TRBJ1-1 | . | . | TRBV30
CASSPSPGQGSTGELFF | TGTGCCAGCAGCCCTTCCCCGGGACAGGGGAGCACCGGGGAGCTGTTTTTT | TRBJ2-2 | few | TRBD1 | TRBV6-4
CASSLAQGKDTEAFF | TGTGCCAGCAGCTTAGCCCAGGGCAAAGACACTGAAGCTTTCTTT | TRBJ1-1 | . | . | TRBV7-9
CASSFPGEETQYF | TGCGCCAGCAGTTTCCCGGGGGAAGAGACCCAGTACTTC | TRBJ2-5 | . | . | TRBV5-1
CASTGGGAIEQFF | TGTGCCAGCACAGGCGGGGGGGCCATTGAGCAGTTCTTC | TRBJ2-1 | . | TRBD2 | TRBV9
CASGPQTSGGITDTQYF | TGTGCTAGTGGTCCCCAGACTAGCGGGGGGATCACAGATACGCAGTATTTT | TRBJ2-3 | once | TRBD2 | TRBV12-5
CASSEGGEQYF | TGCGCCAGCAGCGAAGGAGGCGAGCAGTACTTC | TRBJ2-7 | few | . | TRBV4-3
CASSLQGMNTEAFF | TGTGCCAGCAGCCTACAGGGGATGAACACTGAAGCTTTCTTT | TRBJ1-1 | . | TRBD1 | TRBV27
CASSLGLAYNEQFF | TGTGCCAGCAGCCTCGGACTAGCGTACAATGAGCAGTTCTTC | TRBJ2-1 | . | TRBD2 | TRBV5-6
CASSLTGNHNQPQHF | TGCGCCAGCAGCTTGACAGGGAACCACAATCAGCCCCAGCATTTT | TRBJ1-5 | . | . | TRBV5-1
CASRPGTDSGANVLTF | TGCGCCAGCAGGCCAGGGACAGACTCTGGGGCCAACGTCCTGACTTTC | TRBJ2-6 | . | TRBD1 | TRBV5-1
CASSSGVSYEQYF | TGTGCCAGCAGCTCGGGGGTCTCCTACGAGCAGTACTTC | TRBJ2-7 | . | . | TRBV7-9
CASSLGAAGAFF | TGTGCCAGCAGCTTAGGGGCAGCTGGAGCTTTCTTT | TRBJ1-1 | few | . | TRBV11-2
CASRTSGTGNEAFF | TGTGCCAGTAGGACATCCGGGACAGGAAATGAAGCTTTCTTT | TRBJ1-1 | . | TRBD1 | TRBV19
CASSQRLVSDTQYF | TGTGCCAGCAGTCAAAGACTGGTCTCGGATACGCAGTATTTT | TRBJ2-3 | . | . | TRBV6-6
CASSDPTSGGEQFF | TGTGCCAGCAGCGATCCGACCTCCGGGGGTGAGCAGTTCTTC | TRBJ2-1 | . | . | TRBV9
CASRQQHQETQYF | TGTGCCAGCAGGCAACAGCACCAAGAGACCCAGTACTTC | TRBJ2-5 | . | . | TRBV28
CASSLVGAGREQFF | TGTGCCAGCAGCTTAGTCGGGGCCGGGAGAGAGCAGTTCTTC | TRBJ2-1 | few | . | TRBV11-2
CASSLEVGALGNTIYF | TGTGCCAGCAGCTTAGAGGTGGGGGCCTTAGGAAACACCATATATTTT | TRBJ1-3 | . | . | TRBV11-2
CASSLSGVDYYTGELFF | TGTGCCAGCAGTTTATCGGGGGTGGACTATTACACCGGGGAGCTGTTTTTT | TRBJ2-2 | . | . | TRBV27
CASSQSGHPGLAGGGNTGELFF | TGCGCCAGCAGTCAATCGGGACACCCGGGACTAGCGGGGGGCGGGAACACCGGGGAGCTGTTTTTT | TRBJ2-2 | . | TRBD2 | TRBV23-1
CASSQEAGGGNEQFF | TGCGCCAGCAGCCAAGAAGCGGGGGGAGGGAATGAGCAGTTCTTC | TRBJ2-1 | . | TRBD2 | TRBV4-3
CASSMRPGLAFNEQFF | TGTGCCAGCAGCATGAGACCAGGACTAGCGTTCAATGAGCAGTTCTTC | TRBJ2-1 | . | . | TRBV21-1
CASSGAKNIQYF | TGCGCCAGTAGTGGAGCCAAAAACATTCAGTACTTC | TRBJ2-4 | . | . | TRBV5-1